Listed below are T cell receptor beta chains from one sample, sequenced in a study of cytomegalovirus exposure and HLA in healthy donors. The protocol was immunoSEQ multiplex PCR, while the TCRdb copy is restricted to in-frame clones and leaves out a portion. Of 150,000 to 200,000 clones in the sample, roughly 86% were seen once. What was sequenced was PBMCs. The receptors were sampled from a man between 18 and 29 years old in good health and CMV-seropositive. The CDR3 runs from the conserved cysteine through the conserved F or W. The order of the fields is clone size, D gene, J gene, V gene, CDR3 protein, CDR3 DNA. D genes are given only for firm matches. Size tells how often a clone was seen (once, few, many) or the class of an expanded clone, and some rows leave it out.

clone_size: -; d_call: -; j_call: TRBJ2-2; v_call: TRBV25-1; cdr3_aa: CASENSGTLTGELFF; cdr3_nt: TGTGCCAGCGAAAACTCCGGGACTTTGACCGGGGAGCTGTTTTTT
clone_size: -; d_call: -; j_call: TRBJ2-7; v_call: TRBV19; cdr3_aa: CASSIAGSSYEQYF; cdr3_nt: TGTGCCAGTAGTATAGCGGGAAGCTCCTACGAGCAGTACTTC
clone_size: -; d_call: -; j_call: TRBJ2-3; v_call: TRBV6-6; cdr3_aa: CASSYLELEGSTQYF; cdr3_nt: TGTGCCAGCAGTTACCTTGAACTAGAAGGCAGTACGCAGTATTTT
clone_size: -; d_call: -; j_call: TRBJ2-3; v_call: TRBV20-1; cdr3_aa: CSARVGGWQYF; cdr3_nt: TGCAGTGCTAGAGTTGGGGGGTGGCAGTATTTT
clone_size: -; d_call: TRBD1; j_call: TRBJ1-1; v_call: TRBV11-1; cdr3_aa: CASSLEKSDRGIMNTEAFF; cdr3_nt: TGTGCCAGCAGCTTAGAAAAGTCGGACAGGGGGATAATGAACACTGAAGCTTTCTTT
clone_size: -; d_call: TRBD2; j_call: TRBJ2-7; v_call: TRBV23-1; cdr3_aa: CASSQKVASGYEQYF; cdr3_nt: TGCGCCAGCAGTCAAAAGGTCGCTAGCGGCTACGAGCAGTACTTC
clone_size: -; d_call: TRBD2; j_call: TRBJ2-7; v_call: TRBV27; cdr3_aa: CASSTTSGRARESYEQYF; cdr3_nt: TGTGCCAGCAGCACTACTAGCGGGAGGGCCCGTGAGTCCTACGAGCAGTACTTC
clone_size: -; d_call: -; j_call: TRBJ2-1; v_call: TRBV9; cdr3_aa: CASSPEWGQVNNEQFF; cdr3_nt: TGTGCCAGCAGCCCAGAGTGGGGCCAAGTCAACAATGAGCAGTTCTTC
clone_size: few; d_call: -; j_call: TRBJ1-1; v_call: TRBV5-4; cdr3_aa: CASSLTTDSHEAFF; cdr3_nt: TGTGCCAGCAGCTTGACGACGGACAGCCATGAAGCTTTCTTT
clone_size: -; d_call: -; j_call: TRBJ2-7; v_call: TRBV7-2; cdr3_aa: CASSYTHLDEQYF; cdr3_nt: TGTGCCAGCAGTTACACCCACCTGGACGAGCAGTACTTC
clone_size: -; d_call: TRBD2; j_call: TRBJ2-7; v_call: TRBV15; cdr3_aa: CATSINGGGAYEQYF; cdr3_nt: TGTGCCACCAGCATAAACGGGGGAGGGGCCTACGAGCAGTACTTC
clone_size: -; d_call: -; j_call: TRBJ2-1; v_call: TRBV7-9; cdr3_aa: CASSLTGNEQFF; cdr3_nt: TGTGCCAGCAGCCTAACAGGGAATGAGCAGTTCTTC
clone_size: -; d_call: TRBD2; j_call: TRBJ2-7; v_call: TRBV9; cdr3_aa: CASSVGLAGGGEQYF; cdr3_nt: TGTGCCAGCAGCGTAGGACTAGCGGGAGGAGGCGAGCAGTACTTC
clone_size: -; d_call: -; j_call: TRBJ1-3; v_call: TRBV5-4; cdr3_aa: CASSLRGGNTIYF; cdr3_nt: TGTGCCAGCAGCTTGAGGGGAGGAAACACCATATATTTT
clone_size: -; d_call: TRBD1; j_call: TRBJ2-1; v_call: TRBV19; cdr3_aa: CASQQGANEQFF; cdr3_nt: TGTGCCAGCCAACAGGGGGCAAATGAGCAGTTCTTC
clone_size: -; d_call: -; j_call: TRBJ1-1; v_call: TRBV7-8; cdr3_aa: CASSLFAEAFF; cdr3_nt: TGTGCCAGCAGCTTATTCGCTGAAGCTTTCTTT
clone_size: -; d_call: TRBD1; j_call: TRBJ1-3; v_call: TRBV23-1; cdr3_aa: CASSHLGTGESCGNTIYF; cdr3_nt: TGCGCCAGCAGTCACCTCGGGACAGGGGAATCGTGTGGAAACACCATATATTTT
clone_size: -; d_call: -; j_call: TRBJ1-1; v_call: TRBV5-1; cdr3_aa: CASSLDADMNTEAFF; cdr3_nt: TGCGCCAGCAGCTTGGATGCGGATATGAACACTGAAGCTTTCTTT
clone_size: -; d_call: TRBD1; j_call: TRBJ2-7; v_call: TRBV19; cdr3_aa: CASSTTGDHEQYF; cdr3_nt: TGTGCCAGTAGTACGACAGGGGACCACGAGCAGTACTTC
clone_size: -; d_call: TRBD2; j_call: TRBJ2-3; v_call: TRBV6-1; cdr3_aa: CASSEASVSSGSFPQYF; cdr3_nt: TGTGCCAGCAGTGAAGCCAGCGTCTCTAGCGGGAGTTTCCCCCAGTATTTT
clone_size: -; d_call: TRBD1; j_call: TRBJ2-1; v_call: TRBV29-1; cdr3_aa: CSATGASSYNEQFF; cdr3_nt: TGCAGCGCGACAGGGGCGAGCTCCTACAATGAGCAGTTCTTC
clone_size: few; d_call: TRBD2; j_call: TRBJ2-4; v_call: TRBV4-1; cdr3_aa: CASSQGLLADKNIQYF; cdr3_nt: TGCGCCAGCAGCCAGGGACTACTAGCGGACAAAAACATTCAGTACTTC
clone_size: -; d_call: -; j_call: TRBJ1-1; v_call: TRBV28; cdr3_aa: CASSLQGGNTEAFF; cdr3_nt: TGTGCCAGCAGCCTTCAGGGTGGGAACACTGAAGCTTTCTTT
clone_size: -; d_call: -; j_call: TRBJ2-1; v_call: TRBV19; cdr3_aa: CASRSSGYNEQFF; cdr3_nt: TGTGCCAGTCGGTCTAGTGGGTACAATGAGCAGTTCTTC